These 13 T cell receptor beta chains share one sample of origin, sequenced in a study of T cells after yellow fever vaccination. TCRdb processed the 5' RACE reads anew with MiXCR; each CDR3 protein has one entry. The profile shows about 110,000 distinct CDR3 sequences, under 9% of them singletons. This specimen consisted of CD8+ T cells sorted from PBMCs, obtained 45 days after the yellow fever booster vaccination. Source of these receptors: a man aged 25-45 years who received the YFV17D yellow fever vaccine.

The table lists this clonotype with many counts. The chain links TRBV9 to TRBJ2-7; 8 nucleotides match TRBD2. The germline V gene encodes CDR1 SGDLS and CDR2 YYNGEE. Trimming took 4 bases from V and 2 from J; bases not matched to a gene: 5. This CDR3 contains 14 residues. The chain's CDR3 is CASSKTSDPYEQYF. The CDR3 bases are TGTGCCAGCAGCAAGACTAGCGACCCCTACGAGCAGTACTTC.

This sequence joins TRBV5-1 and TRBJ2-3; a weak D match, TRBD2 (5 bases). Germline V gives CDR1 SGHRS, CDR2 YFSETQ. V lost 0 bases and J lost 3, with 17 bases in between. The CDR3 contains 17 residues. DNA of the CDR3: TGCGCCAGCAGCTTGGAGGCAGGACTTGATATGACAGATACGCAGTATTTT. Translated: CASSLEAGLDMTDTQYF.

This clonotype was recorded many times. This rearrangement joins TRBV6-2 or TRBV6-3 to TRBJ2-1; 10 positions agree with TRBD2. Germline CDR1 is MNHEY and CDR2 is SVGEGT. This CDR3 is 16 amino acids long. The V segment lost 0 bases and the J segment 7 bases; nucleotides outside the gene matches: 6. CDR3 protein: CASSYSVLAGKNEQFF. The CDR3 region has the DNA TGTGCCAGCAGTTACTCGGTACTAGCGGGAAAGAATGAGCAGTTCTTC.

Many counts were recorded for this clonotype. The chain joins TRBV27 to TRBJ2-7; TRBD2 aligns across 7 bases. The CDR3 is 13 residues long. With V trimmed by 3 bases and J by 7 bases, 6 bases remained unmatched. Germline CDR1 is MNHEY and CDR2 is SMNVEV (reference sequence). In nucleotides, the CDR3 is TGTGCCAGCAGTTTTGGCGGGAGTAGGGAGCAGTACTTC. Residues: CASSFGGSREQYF.

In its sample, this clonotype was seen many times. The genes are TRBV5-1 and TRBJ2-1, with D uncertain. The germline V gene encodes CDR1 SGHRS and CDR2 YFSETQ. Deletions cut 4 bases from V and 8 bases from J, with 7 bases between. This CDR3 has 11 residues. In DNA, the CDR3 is TGCGCCAGCAGCACTGGAGATGAGCAGTTCTTC. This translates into CASSTGDEQFF.

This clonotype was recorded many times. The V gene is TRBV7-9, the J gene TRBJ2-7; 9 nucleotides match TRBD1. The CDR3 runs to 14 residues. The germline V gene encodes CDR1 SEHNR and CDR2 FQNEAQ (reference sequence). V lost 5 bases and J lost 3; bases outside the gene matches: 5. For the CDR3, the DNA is TGTGCCAGCAGCCCACCGGGACAGGGCTACGAGCAGTACTTC. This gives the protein CASSPPGQGYEQYF.

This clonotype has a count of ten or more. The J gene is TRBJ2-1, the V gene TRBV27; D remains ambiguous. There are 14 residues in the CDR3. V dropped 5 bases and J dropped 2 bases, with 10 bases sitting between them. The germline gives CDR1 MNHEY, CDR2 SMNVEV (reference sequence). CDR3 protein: CASSPSGPYNEQFF. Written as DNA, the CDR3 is TGTGCCAGCAGTCCCTCCGGCCCCTACAATGAGCAGTTCTTC.

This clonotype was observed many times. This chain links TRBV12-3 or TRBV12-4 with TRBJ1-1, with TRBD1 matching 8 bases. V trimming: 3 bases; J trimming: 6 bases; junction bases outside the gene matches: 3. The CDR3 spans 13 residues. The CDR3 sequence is CASSFDRGAEAFF. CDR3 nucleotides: TGTGCCAGCAGTTTTGACAGGGGCGCTGAAGCTTTCTTT.

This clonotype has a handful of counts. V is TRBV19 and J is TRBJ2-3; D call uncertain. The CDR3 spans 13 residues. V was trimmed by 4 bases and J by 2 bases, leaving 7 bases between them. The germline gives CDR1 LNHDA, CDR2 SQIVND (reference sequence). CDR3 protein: CASSRDPTDTQYF. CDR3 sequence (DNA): TGTGCCAGTAGTAGAGACCCCACAGATACGCAGTATTTT. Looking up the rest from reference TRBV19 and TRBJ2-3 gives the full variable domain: DGGITQSPKYLFRKEGQNVTLSCEQNLNHDAMYWYRQDPGQGLRLIYYSQIVNDFQKGDIAEGYSVSREKKESFPLTVTSAQKNPTAFYLCASSRDPTDTQYFGPGTRLTVL.

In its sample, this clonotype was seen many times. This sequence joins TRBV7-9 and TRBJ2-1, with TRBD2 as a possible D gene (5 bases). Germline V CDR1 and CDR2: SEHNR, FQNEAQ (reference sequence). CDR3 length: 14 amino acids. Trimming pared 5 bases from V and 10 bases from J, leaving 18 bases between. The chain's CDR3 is CASSTPRGQGEQFF. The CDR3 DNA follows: TGTGCCAGCAGCACCCCTCGAGGGCAAGGCGAGCAGTTCTTC.

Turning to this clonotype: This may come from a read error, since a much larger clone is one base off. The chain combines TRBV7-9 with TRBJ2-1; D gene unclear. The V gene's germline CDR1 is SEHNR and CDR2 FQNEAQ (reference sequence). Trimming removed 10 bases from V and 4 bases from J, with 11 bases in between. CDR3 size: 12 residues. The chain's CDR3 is CAILNVYNEQFF. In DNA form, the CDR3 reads TGTGCCATCTTAAACGTTTACAATGAGCAGTTCTTC.

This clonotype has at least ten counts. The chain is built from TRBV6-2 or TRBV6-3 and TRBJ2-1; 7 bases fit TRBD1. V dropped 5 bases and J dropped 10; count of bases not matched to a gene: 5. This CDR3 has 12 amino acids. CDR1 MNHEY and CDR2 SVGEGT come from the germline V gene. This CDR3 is CASSRQGREQFF. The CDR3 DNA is TGTGCCAGCAGTCGACAGGGAAGGGAGCAGTTCTTC.

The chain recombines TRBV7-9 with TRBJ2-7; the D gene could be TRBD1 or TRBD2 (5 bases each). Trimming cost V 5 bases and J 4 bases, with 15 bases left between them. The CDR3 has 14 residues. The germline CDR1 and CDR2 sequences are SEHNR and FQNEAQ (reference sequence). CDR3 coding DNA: TGTGCCAGCAGCCGGGGCCAGGAATTATACGAGCAGTACTTC. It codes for CASSRGQELYEQYF.